A selection of T cell receptor beta chains follows, all from one sample in a study of cytomegalovirus exposure and HLA in healthy donors. Some clones are missing from TCRdb's copy, which holds only in-frame ones; the method was immunoSEQ multiplex PCR. Counted here are approximately 120,000 clones, approximately 91% occurring once; the ten biggest clones make up about 2.1%. Sequencing was carried out using PBMCs. All receptors derive from a young woman in good health and CMV-seronegative. Each CDR3 is given with its conserved first and last residue. The order of the fields is V gene, CDR3 length, D gene, J gene, clone size, CDR3 protein, CDR3 DNA. The D gene is left open where the match is weak. Clone size is not always given. Where it is, it says once, few, many or a class for expanded clones.

>TRBV4-1|17|TRBD2|TRBJ2-5|NA
CASSSSGGLAGQETQYF
TGCGCCAGCAGCTCAAGTGGAGGACTAGCGGGACAAGAGACCCAGTACTTC
>TRBV19|16|TRBD2|TRBJ2-5|NA
CASSIVPTSGEETQYF
TGTGCCAGTAGTATAGTCCCGACTAGCGGGGAAGAGACCCAGTACTTC
>TRBV13|15|TRBD2|TRBJ2-1|NA
CASSLERGSYNEQFF
TGTGCCAGCAGCTTGGAGCGGGGGTCATACAATGAGCAGTTCTTC
>TRBV4-3|15|TRBD1|TRBJ2-2|NA
CASSQDRGRTGELFF
TGCGCCAGCAGCCAAGATAGGGGGCGAACCGGGGAGCTGTTTTTT
>TRBV11-2|14|NA|TRBJ1-5|NA
CASSSRQDNQPQHF
TGTGCCAGCAGCTCAAGACAGGACAATCAGCCCCAGCATTTT
>TRBV7-8|15|NA|TRBJ1-4|once
CASSLKRRSNEKLFF
TGTGCCAGCAGCTTAAAGAGGCGTTCTAATGAAAAACTGTTTTTT
>TRBV7-9|14|NA|TRBJ1-2|NA
CASSLVGGSDGYTF
TGTGCCAGCAGCTTAGTTGGAGGGAGTGATGGCTACACCTTC
>TRBV5-1|14|TRBD2|TRBJ2-1|once
CASSGGGVGNEQFF
TGCGCCAGCAGTGGCGGGGGGGTTGGCAATGAGCAGTTCTTC
>TRBV7-9|17|TRBD2|TRBJ2-3|NA
CASSLEAGGLRTDTQYF
TGTGCCAGCAGCTTAGAAGCGGGGGGCTTAAGGACAGATACGCAGTATTTT
>TRBV5-1|17|NA|TRBJ2-5|NA
CASSFVRGAASEETQYF
TGCGCCAGCAGCTTTGTACGGGGAGCGGCTAGCGAGGAGACCCAGTACTTC
>TRBV30|13|NA|TRBJ2-7|NA
CAWSRGLPYEQYF
TGTGCCTGGAGTCGGGGACTTCCCTACGAGCAGTACTTC
>TRBV7-9|14|NA|TRBJ2-1|NA
CASRSTGLYNEQFF
TGTGCCAGCAGGTCGACAGGCCTATACAATGAGCAGTTCTTC
>TRBV27|15|NA|TRBJ1-5|NA
CASSNVWGTDQPQHF
TGTGCCAGCAGCAATGTGTGGGGCACAGATCAGCCCCAGCATTTT
>TRBV27|16|TRBD2|TRBJ2-4|NA
CASSFMGGGSEEIQYF
TGTGCCAGCAGTTTTATGGGCGGGGGGTCGGAGGAGATTCAGTACTTC
>TRBV6-4|16|NA|TRBJ2-1|NA
CASSDEGASSYNEQFF
TGTGCCAGCAGTGACGAAGGGGCTAGCTCCTACAATGAGCAGTTCTTC
>TRBV4-3|16|TRBD2|TRBJ2-1|NA
CASSQGGLAAYNEQFF
TGCGCCAGCAGCCAAGGAGGACTAGCGGCCTACAATGAGCAGTTCTTC
>TRBV5-1|14|NA|TRBJ2-6|NA
CASSLGSGANVLTF
TGCGCCAGCAGCTTGGGGAGTGGGGCCAACGTCCTGACTTTC
>TRBV7-2|17|NA|TRBJ1-1|NA
CASSLGLGATMNTEAFF
TGTGCCAGCAGCTTAGGATTAGGGGCTACTATGAACACTGAAGCTTTCTTT
>TRBV6-6|12|NA|TRBJ2-7|NA
CASGAYNYEQYF
TGTGCCAGCGGGGCCTATAACTACGAGCAGTACTTC
>TRBV4-3|16|TRBD2|TRBJ2-3|NA
CASRRALAGITDTQYF
TGCGCCAGCAGGAGGGCACTAGCGGGGATCACAGATACGCAGTATTTT
>TRBV13|15|NA|TRBJ2-7|NA
CASSFGPGVEYEQYF
TGTGCCAGCAGCTTTGGTCCGGGAGTGGAATACGAGCAGTACTTC